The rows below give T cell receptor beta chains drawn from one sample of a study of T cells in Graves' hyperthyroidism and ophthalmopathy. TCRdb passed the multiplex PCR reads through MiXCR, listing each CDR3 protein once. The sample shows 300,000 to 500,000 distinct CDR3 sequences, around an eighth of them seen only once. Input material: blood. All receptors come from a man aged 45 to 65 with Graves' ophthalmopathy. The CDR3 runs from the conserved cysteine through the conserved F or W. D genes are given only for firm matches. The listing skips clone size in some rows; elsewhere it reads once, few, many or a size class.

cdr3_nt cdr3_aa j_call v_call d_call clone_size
TGTGCCAGCTCACCGGCGGGGGTCCTTGCTCGAGAGACCCAGTACTTC CASSPAGVLARETQYF TRBJ2-5 TRBV18 TRBD2 many
TGTGCCAGCAGTTCCTTCAACATTGGCGCCGGGGAGCTGTTTTTT CASSSFNIGAGELFF TRBJ2-2 TRBV12-3/TRBV12-4 NA NA
TGCGCCAGCAGCCAACCCTCCGGGACAGGCCAGGAGACCCAGTACTTC CASSQPSGTGQETQYF TRBJ2-5 TRBV4-1 TRBD1 many
TGTGCCAGCAGTTACTCCGGGAGGGGCACCGGGGAGCTGTTTTTT CASSYSGRGTGELFF TRBJ2-2 TRBV6-6 TRBD2 NA
TGCAGTGCTAGAGGACAGGGGGCGGGGGAGCAGTTCTTC CSARGQGAGEQFF TRBJ2-1 TRBV20-1 TRBD1 many
TGTGCCGGCTGGACAGGGGGCTTCGGGGAGCTGTTTTTT CAGWTGGFGELFF TRBJ2-2 TRBV6-1 TRBD1 many
TGCGCCAGCAAGGAGCGGGACGCCACAGATACGCAGTATTTT CASKERDATDTQYF TRBJ2-3 TRBV5-1 TRBD2 many
TGTGCCAGCAGGACAAGTCCGACCGGGGAGCTGTTTTTT CASRTSPTGELFF TRBJ2-2 TRBV6-2/TRBV6-3 NA NA
TGTGCCAGCAGTGAAACTCTATCCTACGAGCAGTACTTC CASSETLSYEQYF TRBJ2-7 TRBV6-1 NA many
TGTGCCAGCAGTGATTTTGGACGGAACCAAGAGACCCAGTACTTC CASSDFGRNQETQYF TRBJ2-5 TRBV6-1 NA many
TGCAGTGCTAGACAGGGGACTAGCAAGTACGAGCAGTACTTC CSARQGTSKYEQYF TRBJ2-7 TRBV20-1 TRBD2 few
TGTGCCAGCAGCCAACAGGGCGTCAACTATGGCTACACCTTC CASSQQGVNYGYTF TRBJ1-2 TRBV3-1 NA many
TGCAGTGCCGATCCCGGGACTAGCGGGACGGAGACCCAGTACTTC CSADPGTSGTETQYF TRBJ2-5 TRBV20-1 TRBD2 once
TGTGCCAGCAGTCCGGGACTAGCTCGGATCGATGAGCAGTTCTTC CASSPGLARIDEQFF TRBJ2-1 TRBV12-3/TRBV12-4 TRBD2 many
TGCGCCAGCAGCTTAGGGCTGACTAGCGGGAGTTCGGGAGAGCAGTACTTC CASSLGLTSGSSGEQYF TRBJ2-7 TRBV5-1 TRBD2 many
TGTGCCTGGAGTGTAGGGGCATTGGGCTACACCTTC CAWSVGALGYTF TRBJ1-2 TRBV30 NA few
TGTGCCAGCAGCTTAGCCTCTCAACTTCGACAGGTCAAGAACACTGAAGCTTTCTTT CASSLASQLRQVKNTEAFF TRBJ1-1 TRBV7-8 NA NA
TGTGCCAGCAGTGACTTCACAGGCACAGATACGCAGTATTTT CASSDFTGTDTQYF TRBJ2-3 TRBV6-1 NA many
TGTGCCAGCAGCTCAACAGGGGTAGTAATGAACACTGAAGCTTTCTTT CASSSTGVVMNTEAFF TRBJ1-1 TRBV27 TRBD1 NA
TGCGCCAGCAGCTTGGGGGGGTACGGTGAAAAACTGTTTTTT CASSLGGYGEKLFF TRBJ1-4 TRBV5-1 NA few